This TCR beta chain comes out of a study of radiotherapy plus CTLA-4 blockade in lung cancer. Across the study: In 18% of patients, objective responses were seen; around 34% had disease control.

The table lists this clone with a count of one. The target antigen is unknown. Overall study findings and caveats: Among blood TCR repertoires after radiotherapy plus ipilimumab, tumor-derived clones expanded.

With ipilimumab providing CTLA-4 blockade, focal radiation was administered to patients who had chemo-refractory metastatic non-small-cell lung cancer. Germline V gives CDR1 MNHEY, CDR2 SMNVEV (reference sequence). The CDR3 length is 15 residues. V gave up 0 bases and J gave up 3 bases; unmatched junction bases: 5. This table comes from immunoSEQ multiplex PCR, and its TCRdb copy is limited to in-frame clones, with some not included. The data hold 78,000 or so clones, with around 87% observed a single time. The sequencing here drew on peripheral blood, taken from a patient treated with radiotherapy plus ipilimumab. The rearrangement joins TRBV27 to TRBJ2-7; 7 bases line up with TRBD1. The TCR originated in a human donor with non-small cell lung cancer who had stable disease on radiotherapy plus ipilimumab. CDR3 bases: TGTGCCAGCAGTTTATCGCGACAGGGTATCTACGAGCAGTACTTC. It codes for CASSLSRQGIYEQYF.